This T cell receptor beta chain was recovered during a study of T cell repertoires in cytomegalovirus infection. Looking at the study overall: Matching HLA type, along with CMV infection, was indicated by public TCR beta signatures. Broader study findings: What dominated the ex vivo response were HLA-C-restricted CMV-specific TCR beta clonotypes.

V was clipped by 5 bases and J by 9 bases; unmatched bases: 9. The CDR3 is 14 residues long. From germline, CDR1 is SGHTA and CDR2 FQGNSA. TCRdb ran MiXCR on the reads and lists one entry per CDR3 protein. The sample has 450,000 to 550,000 distinct CDR3 sequences; under 55% are singletons. About this clonotype itself: Its cognate antigen is unknown.

This chain joins TRBV7-2 and TRBJ1-2; TRBD1 agrees at 10 bases. This receptor was identified in a human donor in good health (CMV status not recorded). Some clones in this sample may be carry-over from other donors' samples. This specimen consisted of cultured PBMCs, obtained from culture after CMV antigen stimulation. This CDR3 reads CASSPSGQGRRYTF. The CDR3 DNA sequence: TGTGCCAGCAGCCCCTCGGGACAGGGGCGTCGCTACACCTTC. Full variable domain (remainder filled in from reference TRBV7-2 and TRBJ1-2): GAGVSQSPSNKVTEKGKDVELRCDPISGHTALYWYRQSLGQGLEFLIYFQGNSAPDKSGLPSDRFSAERTGGSVSTLTIQRTQQEDSAVYLCASSPSGQGRRYTFGSGTRLTVV.